The 20 T cell receptor beta chains presented below share a single source sample, sequenced in a study of sequential checkpoint blockade in melanoma. Treatment in this sample: randomized to nivolumab then ipilimumab (arm A) or the reverse (arm B). Assay: immunoSEQ multiplex PCR; the TCRdb copy retains only in-frame clones and omits some. The sample carries about 29,000 clones, about three quarters recorded once. Specimen: CD8+ T cells sorted from blood (inferred from file names), collected from a patient given nivolumab and ipilimumab in sequence. The receptors stem from a human donor with melanoma.

The chain recombines TRBV9 with TRBJ1-1; D might be TRBD1 (6 bases). Germline V gene sequence: CDR1 SGDLS, CDR2 YYNGEE. CDR3 length: 14 amino acids. Trimming removed 3 bases at V and 11 bases at J, with 20 bases between. CDR3 sequence reads: CASSGAPGSQGAFF. DNA for the CDR3: TGTGCCAGCAGCGGAGCCCCCGGGTCCCAGGGGGCTTTCTTT.

The rearrangement joins TRBV7-9 to TRBJ2-7; 11 nucleotides agree with TRBD2. V was clipped by 7 bases and J by 2 bases; unmatched bases: 7. The CDR3 is 15 amino acids. Germline assignment: CDR1 SEHNR and CDR2 FQNEAQ (reference sequence). The CDR3 DNA reads TGTGCCAGCAACCTAGGGACTAGCGGAACCTACGAGCAGTACTTC. Its translation is CASNLGTSGTYEQYF.

The CDR3 reads CASSVEQGASGELFF. DNA of the CDR3: TGTGCCAGCAGCGTAGAACAGGGGGCCTCCGGGGAGCTGTTTTTT. The V and J genes are TRBV9 and TRBJ2-2; TRBD1 matches 9 bases. Trimming cost V 0 bases and J 6 bases; bases outside gene matches: 3. There are 15 residues in the CDR3. Germline loops: CDR1 SGDLS, CDR2 YYNGEE.

This chain links TRBV27 with TRBJ2-1, with TRBD2 matching 8 bases. The CDR3 sequence is 13 residues long. Germline values: CDR1 MNHEY, CDR2 SMNVEV (reference sequence). V was clipped by 5 bases and J by 6 bases; unmatched bases: 3. In nucleotides, the CDR3 is TGTGCCAGCAGTGAAGCGGGAGCCAATGAGCAGTTCTTC. Protein: CASSEAGANEQFF.

The J gene is TRBJ1-1, the V gene TRBV15, with 8 bases fitting TRBD1. Trimming took 4 bases from V and 3 from J; bases not matched to a gene: 4. Per germline, CDR1 LNHNV and CDR2 YYDKDF (reference sequence). CDR3 length: 14 residues. CDR3 bases: TGTGCCACCAGCATCCTACAGGGGGACACTGAAGCTTTCTTT. Residues: CATSILQGDTEAFF.

The chain couples TRBV6-7 to TRBJ1-5; tentatively, D is TRBD1 (6 bases). TRBV6-7 is flagged as an ORF with uncertain function. V shed 2 bases and J shed 3 bases, with 11 bases lying between them. This CDR3 comprises 15 residues. CDR3 protein: CASSYPGHYNQPQHF. The CDR3 nucleotides are TGTGCCAGCAGTTACCCGGGACACTACAATCAGCCCCAGCATTTT.

V and J are TRBV6-1 and TRBJ2-7; D is possibly TRBD2 (6 bases). Germline loops: CDR1 MNHNS, CDR2 SASEGT. This CDR3 is 12 amino acids long. Trimming shortened V by 1 base and J by 7 bases, and 8 bases separated the two germline ends. Here the CDR3 reads CASSEVGGEQYF. CDR3 sequence (DNA): TGTGCCAGCAGTGAAGTGGGGGGAGAGCAGTACTTC.

The chain joins TRBV7-2 to TRBJ2-7; 8 bases align to TRBD1. V trimming: 5 bases; J trimming: 5 bases; junction bases outside the gene matches: 11. The CDR3 sequence is 15 residues long. The germline V gene has CDR1 SGHTA and CDR2 FQGNSA. The CDR3: CASSLGQGISHEQYF. DNA of the CDR3: TGTGCCAGCAGCCTAGGACAGGGAATTTCTCACGAGCAGTACTTC. Based on the CDR3 plus reference TRBV7-2 and TRBJ2-7, the full variable domain is GAGVSQSPSNKVTEKGKDVELRCDPISGHTALYWYRQSLGQGLEFLIYFQGNSAPDKSGLPSDRFSAERTGGSVSTLTIQRTQQEDSAVYLCASSLGQGISHEQYFGPGTRLTVT.

The CDR3 nucleotides read TGTGCCAGCAGTTCCTTTATCCAAGAGACCCAGTACTTC. The encoded protein is CASSSFIQETQYF. The chain uses TRBV6-6 and TRBJ2-5; D gene unclear. Germline CDR1 MNHNY, CDR2 SVGAGI (reference sequence). V lost 4 bases to trimming and J lost 1 base, with 7 bases between them. The CDR3 spans 13 residues.

CDR3 in DNA: TGTGCCAGCAGCTTTCCCTCTAGCGGGAGTAACACCGGGGAGCTGTTTTTT. The encoded protein is CASSFPSSGSNTGELFF. J is TRBJ2-2 and V is TRBV7-9; 10 bases agree with TRBD2. The CDR3 loop spans 17 amino acids. CDR1 and CDR2 (germline): SEHNR, FQNEAQ (reference sequence). V was pared by 3 bases and J by 2 bases, with 6 bases of the junction left unmatched.

The rearrangement joins TRBV9 to TRBJ1-5; D unresolved. The CDR3 spans 14 residues. V lost 3 bases to trimming and J lost 0 bases, with 7 bases between them. The germline CDR1 and CDR2 sequences are SGDLS and YYNGEE. As DNA, the CDR3 is TGTGCCAGCAGCGCGCCAGGTAGCAATCAGCCCCAGCATTTT. Protein: CASSAPGSNQPQHF.

The chain carries TRBV29-1 and TRBJ2-3; tentative D call: TRBD2 (5 bases). CDR1 is SQVTM, CDR2 ANQGSEA, per germline. V was pared by 1 base and J by 4 bases, with 9 bases between. The CDR3 is 13 amino acids. The CDR3 DNA reads as TGCAGCGTTGAAGGAGTACTAGCAGATACGCAGTATTTT. This encodes CSVEGVLADTQYF.

The chain employs TRBV2 and TRBJ1-1; the D gene is possibly TRBD1 (5 bases). Germline V gene data show CDR1 as SNHLY and CDR2 as FYNNEI. V lost 6 bases and J 8 bases, leaving 10 bases between the germline ends. The CDR3 covers 11 residues. The CDR3 region has the DNA TGTGCCAGCAGAACAGGCTCCGAAGCTTTCTTT. It is translated as CASRTGSEAFF.

The genes are TRBV5-5 and TRBJ2-2, with D possibly matching TRBD2 (5 bases). CDR1 is SGHKS, CDR2 YYEKEE, per germline (reference sequence). Deletions cut 1 base from V and 3 bases from J, with 10 bases between. This CDR3 spans 15 amino acids. CDR3 amino acids: CASSLRAAHTGELFF. CDR3 coding DNA: TGTGCCAGCAGCTTGCGAGCGGCCCACACCGGGGAGCTGTTTTTT. The whole variable domain, filled in from reference TRBV5-5 and TRBJ2-2, reads DAGVTQSPTHLIKTRGQQVTLRCSPISGHKSVSWYQQVLGQGPQFIFQYYEKEERGRGNFPDRFSARQFPNYSSELNVNALLLGDSALYLCASSLRAAHTGELFFGEGSRLTVL.

The rearrangement joins TRBV9 to TRBJ2-7; 7 positions match TRBD1. The ends lost 4 bases at V and 4 bases at J; junction bases unmatched: 11. Germline CDR1 SGDLS, CDR2 YYNGEE. The CDR3 length is 15 residues. The CDR3 loop is CASSLSPGTVYEQYF. As DNA, the CDR3 is TGTGCCAGCAGCCTATCCCCCGGGACAGTATACGAGCAGTACTTC.

This chain joins TRBV19 and TRBJ1-6; 9 nucleotides align to TRBD1. Trimming at V came to 5 bases and at J to 11 bases, leaving 7 bases not matched to a gene. CDR3 length equals 14 residues. Germline V gives CDR1 LNHDA, CDR2 SQIVND (reference sequence). CDR3 region: CASSAGTGMTPLHF. In DNA form, the CDR3 reads TGTGCCAGTAGTGCCGGGACAGGGATGACACCCCTCCACTTT. Full variable domain (remainder filled in from reference TRBV19 and TRBJ1-6): DGGITQSPKYLFRKEGQNVTLSCEQNLNHDAMYWYRQDPGQGLRLIYYSQIVNDFQKGDIAEGYSVSREKKESFPLTVTSAQKNPTAFYLCASSAGTGMTPLHFGNGTRLTVT.

This clone occurred a few times. V gene TRBV30 combines with J gene TRBJ2-3; D might be TRBD2 (6 bases). The germline gives CDR1 GTSNPN, CDR2 SVGIG (reference sequence). The CDR3 sequence is 14 residues long. V was trimmed by 2 bases and J by 2 bases, leaving 11 bases between them. Written as DNA, the CDR3 is TGTGCCTGGAGTTGGGGCGGGACCACAGATACGCAGTATTTT. Translated, it gives CAWSWGGTTDTQYF.

This CDR3 is CASSQDPGTGSYEQYF. The CDR3 nucleotides read TGCGCCAGCAGCCAAGATCCTGGGACAGGCTCCTACGAGCAGTACTTC. The rearrangement joins TRBV4-1 to TRBJ2-7; 8 bases agree with TRBD1. V lost 0 bases to trimming and J lost 0 bases; unmatched junction nucleotides: 4. This CDR3 has 16 residues. Germline V CDR1 and CDR2: MGHRA, YSYEKL.

The rearrangement uses TRBV4-3 and TRBJ1-1, with D hard to call. Deletions cut 0 bases from V and 7 bases from J, with 9 bases between. This CDR3 comprises 13 residues. CDR1 LGHNA and CDR2 YSLEER come from the germline V gene. The CDR3 loop reads CASSQDVEYEAFF. Here the CDR3 DNA reads TGCGCCAGCAGCCAAGATGTCGAGTATGAAGCTTTCTTT.

The chain carries TRBV2 and TRBJ2-7; tentative D call: TRBD2 (5 bases). Deletions cut 0 bases from V and 2 bases from J, with 11 bases between. CDR1 and CDR2 (germline): SNHLY, FYNNEI. This CDR3 contains 15 residues. The CDR3 here is CASSEARTFTYEQYF. CDR3 coding DNA: TGTGCCAGCAGTGAAGCGCGGACTTTTACCTACGAGCAGTACTTC.